This T cell receptor (beta chain) comes out of a study of early T cells in non-severe SARS-CoV-2 infection. Study-wide background: The study sequenced bulk RNA from unsorted whole blood, with chains unpaired.

Attachment of unique molecular identifiers was made to individual cDNA molecules. TCRdb used MiXCR to reprocess the 5' RACE reads, holding one entry per CDR3 protein. This table holds tens of thousands of distinct CDR3 sequences, around 9.3% found once. The CDR3 runs to 14 residues. Germline V gene sequence: CDR1 KGHDR, CDR2 SFDVKD. Between the trimmed V and J ends, which lost 2 bases and 7 bases, there was a span of 13 bases. This clonotype has at least ten counts. This clonotype was obtained from an adult who was a healthcare worker with PCR-confirmed SARS-CoV-2 infection or an uninfected control (not recorded which). The sequencing sample was made of whole blood. The genes are TRBV24-1 and TRBJ1-2; a possible D gene is TRBD1 (6 bases). CDR3 sequence (DNA): TGTGCCACCAGTGATTATCGGGAGACAGGTGGCTACACCTTC. Translation gives CATSDYRETGGYTF.